The rows below give T cell receptor beta chains drawn from one sample of a study of beta chain features in type 1 diabetes. Profiling relied on immunoSEQ multiplex PCR, and the TCRdb table lists in-frame clones only, not all of them. Found here are 640,000 or so clones, 13% of them singletons; the top ten hold roughly 0.022%. The sequencing input was naive CD4+ T cells from blood. The origin of the receptors is a man younger than 35 with type 1 diabetes. CDR3s include the opening cysteine and the closing phenylalanine or tryptophan. A D gene is named only where the DNA matches it firmly. Expanded clones get a size class; other rows say once, few or many, or leave the size out.

cdr3_length	clone_size	d_call	v_call	j_call	cdr3_nt	cdr3_aa
14	few	.	TRBV7-8	TRBJ1-2	TGTGCCAGCAGCTTAGATCGGGGTAGGGCGCGCTACACCTTC	CASSLDRGRARYTF
13	few	.	TRBV2	TRBJ2-5	TGTGCCAGCAACCTGGGACTTCCAGAGACCCAGTACTTC	CASNLGLPETQYF
15	few	TRBD2	TRBV15	TRBJ2-1	TGTGCCACCAGCAGAGGCGGGGGGGCCTACAATGAGCAGTTCTTC	CATSRGGGAYNEQFF
20	.	.	TRBV18	TRBJ1-2	TGTGCCAGCTCACCACTACTCATCTCGTCGGACAACGAAGCTAACTATGGCTACACCTTC	CASSPLLISSDNEANYGYTF
17	.	.	TRBV18	TRBJ1-1	TGTGCCAGCTCACCACCAAATTCAGGGGAAGGAAACACTGAAGCTTTCTTT	CASSPPNSGEGNTEAFF
14	few	TRBD1	TRBV15	TRBJ2-3	TGTGCCACCAGCATGGGACAGAACACAGATACGCAGTATTTT	CATSMGQNTDTQYF
13	.	.	TRBV5-4	TRBJ1-2	TGTGCCAGCAGCTTGCAGGGTAACTATGGCTACACCTTC	CASSLQGNYGYTF
17	few	TRBD2	TRBV28	TRBJ2-3	TGTGCCAGCAGTTTACCTCAAGCGGGGGACCTCACAGATACGCAGTATTTT	CASSLPQAGDLTDTQYF
14	.	.	TRBV5-5	TRBJ1-4	TGTGCCAGCAGCTTGCAACACGAAAATGAAAAACTGTTTTTT	CASSLQHENEKLFF
13	few	.	TRBV7-3	TRBJ1-1	TGTGCCAGCAGCTCTCAGCGAGACACTGAAGCTTTCTTT	CASSSQRDTEAFF
15	few	TRBD1	TRBV5-6	TRBJ1-5	TGTGCCAGCAGCCAGGGACAGGGTTCCTCTCAGCCCCAGCATTTT	CASSQGQGSSQPQHF
15	.	TRBD1	TRBV29-1	TRBJ2-7	TGCAGCGTTTACTCGAACAGGGGGCGCCCCTACGAGCAGTACTTC	CSVYSNRGRPYEQYF
13	.	.	TRBV27	TRBJ1-1	TGTGCCAGCAGTTCCCCGGGGGGGCCCTGGGCTTTCTTT	CASSSPGGPWAFF
11	.	.	TRBV29-1	TRBJ1-2	TGCAGCGTTCGGGACATGGAAGGCTACACCTTC	CSVRDMEGYTF
14	few	TRBD1	TRBV5-4	TRBJ2-3	TGTGCCAGCAGCGGTGGACAGGGCACAGATACGCAGTATTTT	CASSGGQGTDTQYF
16	.	.	TRBV7-2	TRBJ1-5	TGTGCCAGCAGCTTCGGGGGGCGCGGGAGCAATCAGCCCCAGCATTTT	CASSFGGRGSNQPQHF
13	.	.	TRBV29-1	TRBJ2-7	TGCAGCGTTGGGGTGCTAGGGTCCTCCGAGCAGTACTTC	CSVGVLGSSEQYF
14	few	TRBD1	TRBV2	TRBJ1-1	TGTGCCAGCAGAGTGGACAGGGAGAACACTGAAGCTTTCTTT	CASRVDRENTEAFF
16	.	TRBD1	TRBV27	TRBJ1-3	TGTGCCAGCAGTCGCCAAACAGGGGACTCTGGAAACACCATATATTTT	CASSRQTGDSGNTIYF
11	.	TRBD1	TRBV29-1	TRBJ1-1	TGCAGCGTTGGGGGACAGTTTGAAGCTTTCTTT	CSVGGQFEAFF
13	few	.	TRBV6-6	TRBJ1-4	TGTGCCAGCGTAACCACCCTCAATGAAAAACTGTTTTTT	CASVTTLNEKLFF
18	.	TRBD1	TRBV19	TRBJ1-1	TGTGCCAGTAGCCTAGCCCGGGGACAGGGTGGACGCGGCACTGAAGCTTTCTTT	CASSLARGQGGRGTEAFF
11	few	.	TRBV27	TRBJ2-7	TGTGCCAGCAGTTCACTCTACGAGCAGTACTTC	CASSSLYEQYF
12	few	.	TRBV27	TRBJ1-2	TGTGCCAGCAGTTTATCGGGGGATGGCTACACCTTC	CASSLSGDGYTF
14	.	TRBD1	TRBV10-3	TRBJ1-2	TGTGCCATCAGTGAGCCCGACAGGGAAGATGGCTACACCTTC	CAISEPDREDGYTF
14	.	.	TRBV4-2	TRBJ1-1	TGTGCCAGCAGCCGGTTACAGGAGGACACTGAAGCTTTCTTT	CASSRLQEDTEAFF
15	.	.	TRBV7-9	TRBJ2-1	TGTGCCAGCAGTTCTCCGGCGGGCTCCTACAATGAGCAGTTCTTC	CASSSPAGSYNEQFF
14	.	.	TRBV27	TRBJ1-4	TGTGCCAGCAGCCAGGAAGCTAAATTCGGAAAACTGTTTTTT	CASSQEAKFGKLFF
15	.	TRBD1	TRBV9	TRBJ1-6	TGTGCCAGCAGCGCTCCGGGACAGGGGGACTCACCCCTCCACTTT	CASSAPGQGDSPLHF